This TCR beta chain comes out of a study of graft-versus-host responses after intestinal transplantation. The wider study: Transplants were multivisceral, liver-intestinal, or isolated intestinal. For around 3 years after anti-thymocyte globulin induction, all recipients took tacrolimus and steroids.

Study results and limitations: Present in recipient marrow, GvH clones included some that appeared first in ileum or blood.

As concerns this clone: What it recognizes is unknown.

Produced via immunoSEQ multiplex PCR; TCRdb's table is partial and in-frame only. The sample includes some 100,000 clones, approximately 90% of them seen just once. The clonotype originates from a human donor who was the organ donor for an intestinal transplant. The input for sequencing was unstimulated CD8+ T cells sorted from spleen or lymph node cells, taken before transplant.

The CDR3 bases are TGTGCCAGCAGCTTTCCCCTCTACGAGCAGTACTTC. Translated, it gives CASSFPLYEQYF. The genes are TRBV7-9 and TRBJ2-7; D not resolved. V lost 3 bases and J lost 3, with 6 bases in between. Germline CDR1 is SEHNR and CDR2 is FQNEAQ (reference sequence). This CDR3 region has 12 residues.